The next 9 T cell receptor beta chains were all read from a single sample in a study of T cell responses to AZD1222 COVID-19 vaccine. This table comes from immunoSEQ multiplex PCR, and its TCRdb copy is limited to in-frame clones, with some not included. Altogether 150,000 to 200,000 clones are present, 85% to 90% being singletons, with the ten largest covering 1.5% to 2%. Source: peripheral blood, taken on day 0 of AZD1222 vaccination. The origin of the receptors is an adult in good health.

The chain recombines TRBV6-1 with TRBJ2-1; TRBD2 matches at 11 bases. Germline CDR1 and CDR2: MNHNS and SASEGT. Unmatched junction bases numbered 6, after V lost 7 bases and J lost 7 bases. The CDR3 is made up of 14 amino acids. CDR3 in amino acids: CASKLAGGPNEQFF. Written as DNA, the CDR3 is TGTGCCAGCAAGTTAGCGGGGGGGCCAAATGAGCAGTTCTTC.

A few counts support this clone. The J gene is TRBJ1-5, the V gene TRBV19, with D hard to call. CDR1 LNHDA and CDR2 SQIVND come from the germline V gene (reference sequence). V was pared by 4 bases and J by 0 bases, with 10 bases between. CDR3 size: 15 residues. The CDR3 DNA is TGTGCCAGTAGTACCCGGACTGATAGCAATCAGCCCCAGCATTTT. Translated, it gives CASSTRTDSNQPQHF.

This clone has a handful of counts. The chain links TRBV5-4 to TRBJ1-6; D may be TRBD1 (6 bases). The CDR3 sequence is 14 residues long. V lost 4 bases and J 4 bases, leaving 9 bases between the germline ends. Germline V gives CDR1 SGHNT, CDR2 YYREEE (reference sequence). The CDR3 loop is CASSLQGYNSPLHF. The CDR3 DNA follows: TGTGCCAGCAGCCTACAGGGATATAATTCACCCCTCCACTTT.

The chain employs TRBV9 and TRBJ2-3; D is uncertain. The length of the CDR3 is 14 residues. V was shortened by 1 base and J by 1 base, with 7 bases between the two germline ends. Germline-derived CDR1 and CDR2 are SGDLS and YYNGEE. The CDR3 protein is CASSVLAGTDTQYF. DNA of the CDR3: TGTGCCAGCAGCGTATTGGCAGGCACAGATACGCAGTATTTT. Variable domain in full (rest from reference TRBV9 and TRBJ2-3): DSGVTQTPKHLITATGQRVTLRCSPRSGDLSVYWYQQSLDQGLQFLIQYYNGEERAKGNILERFSAQQFPDLHSELNLSSLELGDSALYFCASSVLAGTDTQYFGPGTRLTVL.

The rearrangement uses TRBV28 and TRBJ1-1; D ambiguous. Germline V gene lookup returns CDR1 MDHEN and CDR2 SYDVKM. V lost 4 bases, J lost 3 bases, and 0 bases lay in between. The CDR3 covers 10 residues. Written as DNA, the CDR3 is TGTGCCAGCAGTTACACTGAAGCTTTCTTT. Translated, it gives CASSYTEAFF.

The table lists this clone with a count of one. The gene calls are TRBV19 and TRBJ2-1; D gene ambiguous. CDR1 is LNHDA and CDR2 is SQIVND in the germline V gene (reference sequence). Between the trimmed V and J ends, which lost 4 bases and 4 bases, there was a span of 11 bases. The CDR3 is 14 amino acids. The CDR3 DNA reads TGTGCCAGTAGTACACGGCAGCAATACAATGAGCAGTTCTTC. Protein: CASSTRQQYNEQFF.

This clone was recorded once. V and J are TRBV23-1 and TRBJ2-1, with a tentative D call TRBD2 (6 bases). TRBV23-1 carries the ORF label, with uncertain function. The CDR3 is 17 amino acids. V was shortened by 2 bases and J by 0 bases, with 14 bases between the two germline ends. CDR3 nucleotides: TGCGCCAGCAGTCAAATGGGCGGGGATAGCTCCTACAATGAGCAGTTCTTC. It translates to CASSQMGGDSSYNEQFF.

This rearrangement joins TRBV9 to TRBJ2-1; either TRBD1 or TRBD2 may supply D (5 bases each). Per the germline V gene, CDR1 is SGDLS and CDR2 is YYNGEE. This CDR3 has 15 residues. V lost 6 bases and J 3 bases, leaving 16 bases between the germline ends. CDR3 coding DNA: TGTGCCAGCACAATAGGGACCGAGAGCTACAATGAGCAGTTCTTC. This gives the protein CASTIGTESYNEQFF.

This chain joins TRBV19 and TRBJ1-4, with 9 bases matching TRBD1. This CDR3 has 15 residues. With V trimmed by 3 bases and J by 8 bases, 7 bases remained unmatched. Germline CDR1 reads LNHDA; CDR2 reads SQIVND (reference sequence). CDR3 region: CASSMPGQGVEKLFF. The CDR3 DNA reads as TGTGCCAGTAGTATGCCGGGACAGGGCGTAGAAAAACTGTTTTTT.